Only a few counts were recorded for the clone carrying this TCR beta chain. Trimming removed 7 bases from V and 7 bases from J, with 17 bases in between. The CDR3 runs 13 residues. CDR1 and CDR2 from the germline V gene are MNHEY and SVGAGI. The sample comes from a study of T cells in Graves' hyperthyroidism and ophthalmopathy. TCR beta CDR3 sequences were amplified from RNA transcripts. The primer set for the first-round RT-PCR of the TCR CDR3 was HTBI. TCRdb ran MiXCR on the multiplex PCR reads and lists one entry per CDR3 protein. The sample includes about 640,000 distinct CDR3 sequences, less than 25% of them seen just once. The study included ophthalmopathy patients with Clinical Activity Score at least 3, NOSPECS grade at least 4 and duration under 3 months. Each diagnosis drew on symptoms, thyroxine, TRAb, thyroid ultrasound and orbital computed tomography findings.

Sample: blood. The origin of this receptor is a man aged 25 to 40 with Graves' ophthalmopathy. The rearrangement joins TRBV6-5 to TRBJ2-7; possible D gene TRBD1, 6 bases. The CDR3 nucleotides read TGTGCCAGCACCGAAGGGTCAGGGGATGAGCAGTACTTC. Translating gives CASTEGSGDEQYF.